These 30 T cell receptor beta chains originate from one sample sequenced in a study of blood T cell dynamics during melanoma immunotherapy. The protocol was immunoSEQ multiplex PCR, while the TCRdb copy is restricted to in-frame clones and leaves out a portion. The table shows 8,500 to 11,000 clones, with 86% occurring only once. The time point: pre-treatment baseline. Specimen: blood, collected from a patient treated with checkpoint blockade. These receptors all stem from a human donor with melanoma.

The rearrangement uses TRBV5-1 and TRBJ2-1; 8 bases fit TRBD1. V was clipped by 0 bases and J by 1 base; unmatched bases: 3. Per the germline V gene, CDR1 is SGHRS and CDR2 is YFSETQ. This CDR3 region has 16 residues. The CDR3 nucleotides read TGCGCCAGCAGCTTGGCCGGGACAGGATCCTACAATGAGCAGTTCTTC. This sequence encodes CASSLAGTGSYNEQFF.

This clone came up once. CDR3 region: CASSGGQGAQPQHF. For the CDR3, the DNA is TGTGCCAGCAGTGGGGGACAGGGGGCTCAGCCCCAGCATTTT. The chain uses TRBV28 and TRBJ1-5; 12 bases agree with TRBD1. CDR1 is MDHEN and CDR2 is SYDVKM in the germline V gene. This CDR3 is built from 14 residues. V lost 5 bases, J lost 6 bases, and 2 bases stayed unmatched.

The chain uses TRBV14 and TRBJ1-2; 9 positions match TRBD1. The CDR3 extends over 13 amino acids. J was trimmed by 4 bases and V by 4 bases; bases with no gene match: 1. The germline V gene encodes CDR1 SGHDN and CDR2 FVKESK. As DNA, the CDR3 is TGTGCCAGCAGCCGGGACAGGGCCTATGGCTACACCTTC. Its translation: CASSRDRAYGYTF. The full variable domain, in which reference TRBV14 and TRBJ1-2 provide the parts outside the CDR3, is EAGVTQFPSHSVIEKGQTVTLRCDPISGHDNLYWYRRVMGKEIKFLLHFVKESKQDESGMPNNRFLAERTGGTYSTLKVQPAELEDSGVYFCASSRDRAYGYTFGSGTRLTVV.

The J gene is TRBJ2-2, the V gene TRBV28; D not certain. V shed 6 bases and J shed 6 bases, with 8 bases lying between them. CDR1 and CDR2 (germline): MDHEN, SYDVKM. The CDR3 sequence is 12 residues long. CDR3 protein: CASSRSPGELFF. The CDR3 region has the DNA TGTGCCAGCAGCAGGTCCCCCGGGGAGCTGTTTTTT.

V is TRBV9 and J is TRBJ2-3, with D perhaps TRBD1 (6 bases). The CDR3 extends over 15 amino acids. CDR1 SGDLS and CDR2 YYNGEE come from the germline V gene. Deletions cut 6 bases from V and 4 bases from J, with 18 bases between. Written as DNA, the CDR3 is TGTGCCAGCAACCTACAGGGTATGTCGTCAGATACGCAGTATTTT. It is translated as CASNLQGMSSDTQYF.

This clone was counted once. The chain combines TRBV4-1 with TRBJ2-1; perhaps TRBD2 as D (6 bases). Trimming removed 2 bases at V and 6 bases at J, with 8 bases between. CDR1 MGHRA and CDR2 YSYEKL come from the germline V gene. The CDR3 spans 13 residues. CDR3 bases: TGCGCCAGCAGCCAACCGGGAGCCAATGAGCAGTTCTTC. Its translation is CASSQPGANEQFF.

This clone is judged medium-sized. The chain employs TRBV7-9 and TRBJ1-1, with 7 positions matching TRBD1. The germline CDR1 and CDR2 sequences are SEHNR and FQNEAQ (reference sequence). The CDR3 runs 15 residues. V shed 5 bases, J shed 6 bases, and the junction held 12 bases outside the gene matches. CDR3 nucleotides: TGTGCCAGCAGCCCCCCGACAGGGATGGGCGCTGAAGCTTTCTTT. This codes for CASSPPTGMGAEAFF.

This clone was seen only once. The rearrangement uses TRBV29-1 and TRBJ2-5; weak D call: TRBD1 (5 bases). Trimming took 2 bases from V and 4 from J, leaving 14 bases between them. Germline V lookup: CDR1 SQVTM, CDR2 ANQGSEA. CDR3 size: 14 residues. The CDR3 nucleotides are TGCAGCGTTGAAAGCAGGGTGGGGCGAGAGACCCAGTACTTC. Its translation: CSVESRVGRETQYF.

The V and J genes are TRBV9 and TRBJ2-3; 7 nucleotides align to TRBD1. J gave up 0 bases and V 4 bases, and 5 bases lay outside the gene matches. The CDR3 is made up of 15 amino acids. Germline values: CDR1 SGDLS, CDR2 YYNGEE. The CDR3 sequence: CASSPGTASTDTQYF. Written as DNA, the CDR3 is TGTGCCAGCAGCCCCGGGACAGCTAGCACAGATACGCAGTATTTT. The entire variable domain, with the rest obtained from reference TRBV9 and TRBJ2-3, is as follows: DSGVTQTPKHLITATGQRVTLRCSPRSGDLSVYWYQQSLDQGLQFLIQYYNGEERAKGNILERFSAQQFPDLHSELNLSSLELGDSALYFCASSPGTASTDTQYFGPGTRLTVL.

V gene TRBV19 combines with J gene TRBJ2-1; 10 bases line up with TRBD2. The CDR3 consists of 15 residues. CDR1 is LNHDA, CDR2 SQIVND, per germline (reference sequence). V shed 2 bases, J shed 4 bases, and the junction held 2 bases outside the gene matches. Here the CDR3 DNA reads TGTGCCAGTAGTATAAGGACTAGCGGATACAATGAGCAGTTCTTC. Encoded protein: CASSIRTSGYNEQFF.

This chain links TRBV5-4 with TRBJ1-1; 8 positions match TRBD1. The V gene's germline CDR1 is SGHNT and CDR2 YYREEE (reference sequence). There are 15 residues in the CDR3. Trimming removed 4 bases from V and 4 bases from J; junction bases left unmatched: 9. The CDR3 sequence is CASSGGRTGPTEAFF. CDR3 nucleotide sequence: TGTGCCAGCAGCGGGGGACGGACAGGGCCCACTGAAGCTTTCTTT.

The chain joins TRBV6-6 to TRBJ2-2; D remains unclear. This CDR3 region has 11 residues. Germline V gives CDR1 MNHNY, CDR2 SVGAGI (reference sequence). V dropped 8 bases and J dropped 2 bases, with 3 bases sitting between them. In DNA, the CDR3 is TGTGCCAGCGGAAACACCGGGGAGCTGTTTTTT. It codes for CASGNTGELFF.

This clone was counted a single time. The chain has TRBV11-2 and TRBJ2-7, with D perhaps TRBD1 or TRBD2 (5 bases each). Germline CDR1 SGHAT, CDR2 FQNNGV. Trimming took 3 bases from V and 2 from J, leaving 8 bases between them. CDR3 length: 13 amino acids. The CDR3, as DNA: TGTGCCAGCAGCTTCGGGACGACCTACGAGCAGTACTTC. Translation gives CASSFGTTYEQYF.

The chain carries TRBV15 and TRBJ2-5; D gene ambiguous. Germline V gene data show CDR1 as LNHNV and CDR2 as YYDKDF (reference sequence). Trimming pared 3 bases from V and 1 base from J, leaving 15 bases between. The CDR3 runs 16 residues. CDR3 amino acids: CATSSLGRLSQETQYF. The DNA for the CDR3 is TGTGCCACCAGCAGCTTGGGCCGGCTCTCCCAAGAGACCCAGTACTTC.

This chain connects TRBV5-4 to TRBJ1-1; D might be TRBD1 (5 bases). Germline lookup yields CDR1 SGHNT and CDR2 YYREEE (reference sequence). CDR3 length: 13 residues. Trimming took 3 bases from V and 7 from J, leaving 13 bases between them. The CDR3 sequence is CASSSGYSYEAFF. The DNA of the CDR3 is TGTGCCAGCAGCTCAGGGTACAGTTATGAAGCTTTCTTT. The whole variable domain, filled in from reference TRBV5-4 and TRBJ1-1, reads ETGVTQSPTHLIKTRGQQVTLRCSSQSGHNTVSWYQQALGQGPQFIFQYYREEENGRGNFPPRFSGLQFPNYSSELNVNALELDDSALYLCASSSGYSYEAFFGQGTRLTVV.

The V gene is TRBV6-1, the J gene TRBJ2-7; 8 nucleotides line up with TRBD1. V lost 11 bases, J lost 3 bases, and 12 bases stayed unmatched. CDR3 length: 14 amino acids. Germline CDR1 MNHNS, CDR2 SASEGT. DNA for the CDR3: TGTGCCGGAGCCCTGGACAGGGATGTCTACGAGCAGTACTTC. This translates into CAGALDRDVYEQYF.

This sequence joins TRBV7-8 and TRBJ2-5; TRBD2 aligns across 11 bases. The germline V gene encodes CDR1 SGHVS and CDR2 FQNEAQ. The CDR3 is made up of 15 amino acids. J was trimmed by 5 bases and V by 0 bases; bases with no gene match: 2. In DNA form, the CDR3 reads TGTGCCAGCAGCTTAGCTAGCGGGGGGGAGGAGACCCAGTACTTC. It specifies CASSLASGGEETQYF.

The chain couples TRBV7-9 to TRBJ2-1, with TRBD1 as a possible D gene (5 bases). The CDR3 spans 16 residues. Per germline, CDR1 SEHNR and CDR2 FQNEAQ (reference sequence). V shed 5 bases and J shed 6 bases, with 20 bases lying between them. CDR3 bases: TGTGCCAGCAGCCCAGGTTCTTCAGGGCCGACCAATGAGCAGTTCTTC. It specifies CASSPGSSGPTNEQFF.

The rearrangement uses TRBV15 and TRBJ1-1; 7 nucleotides line up with TRBD1. The V gene end was trimmed by 1 base and the J gene end by 10 bases; junction bases not matched to a gene: 9. This CDR3 region has 14 residues. CDR1 is LNHNV, CDR2 YYDKDF, per germline (reference sequence). The CDR3 coding sequence is TGTGCCACCAGCAGAGGCAGGGGGGTCGGTGCAGCTTTCTTT. It yields the protein CATSRGRGVGAAFF.

The chain employs TRBV11-2 and TRBJ2-1; possibly TRBD2 for D (6 bases). Per the germline V gene, CDR1 is SGHAT and CDR2 is FQNNGV. V dropped 1 base and J dropped 4 bases, with 14 bases sitting between them. The CDR3 totals 16 residues. The CDR3 sequence is CASSLVVGGPYNEQFF. CDR3 sequence (DNA): TGTGCCAGCAGCTTAGTTGTGGGAGGTCCATACAATGAGCAGTTCTTC.

V usage is TRBV6-5 and J usage is TRBJ1-1; TRBD1 matches 9 bases. Trimming removed 7 bases from V and 5 bases from J; junction bases left unmatched: 11. Germline-derived CDR1 and CDR2 are MNHEY and SVGAGI. The CDR3 consists of 15 residues. The CDR3 DNA follows: TGTGCCAGCAAACCGGGACAGGGTTATAAGACTGAAGCTTTCTTT. This encodes CASKPGQGYKTEAFF.

The chain links TRBV19 to TRBJ2-5; 7 nucleotides agree with TRBD1. CDR1 is LNHDA, CDR2 SQIVND, per germline (reference sequence). CDR3 length: 15 residues. Trimming cost V 7 bases and J 0 bases; bases outside gene matches: 8. In DNA form, the CDR3 reads TGTGCCAGTACCAAAAGGACAGGTTACCAAGAGACCCAGTACTTC. Encoded protein: CASTKRTGYQETQYF.

The CDR3 bases are TGTGCCAGTAGTATAGTGAACACTGAAGCTTTCTTT. This encodes CASSIVNTEAFF. The chain couples TRBV19 to TRBJ1-1; unclear D gene. The germline gives CDR1 LNHDA, CDR2 SQIVND (reference sequence). The CDR3 extends over 12 amino acids. Trimming left V 1 base short and J 0 bases short, with 0 bases between.

The gene calls are TRBV5-1 and TRBJ2-3, with 7 positions matching TRBD1. The CDR3 contains 16 residues. CDR1 and CDR2 from the germline V gene are SGHRS and YFSETQ. Germline trimming cut 4 bases from V and 6 bases from J; bases unmatched to any gene: 14. The CDR3 loop reads CASSRQGSGQGDTQYF. DNA for the CDR3: TGCGCCAGCAGCCGACAGGGTTCAGGGCAGGGGGATACGCAGTATTTT.

The rearrangement links TRBV19 to TRBJ1-1; 8 bases are a match to TRBD1. Trimming took 3 bases from V and 6 from J; bases not matched to a gene: 15. CDR3 length equals 17 residues. The germline V gene has CDR1 LNHDA and CDR2 SQIVND (reference sequence). CDR3 residues: CASSIPMTGVGYSEAFF. CDR3 bases: TGTGCCAGTAGTATCCCAATGACAGGGGTTGGGTACTCTGAAGCTTTCTTT.

The CDR3 loop reads CASSPPGQGYYGYTF. CDR3 DNA sequence: TGTGCCAGCAGTCCGCCGGGACAGGGTTACTATGGCTACACCTTC. The chain uses TRBV27 and TRBJ1-2; 9 bases agree with TRBD1. The CDR3 spans 15 residues. Trimming removed 5 bases from V and 3 bases from J; junction bases left unmatched: 7. The germline gives CDR1 MNHEY, CDR2 SMNVEV (reference sequence).

This sequence joins TRBV5-1 and TRBJ2-6; TRBD1 aligns across 9 bases. CDR3 length equals 18 residues. Per the germline V gene, CDR1 is SGHRS and CDR2 is YFSETQ. J gave up 1 base and V 2 bases, and 7 bases lay outside the gene matches. The CDR3 loop is CASSLATGGGSGANVLTF. The CDR3 DNA reads TGCGCCAGCAGCTTAGCGACAGGGGGAGGGTCTGGGGCCAACGTCCTGACTTTC.

The chain recombines TRBV5-5 with TRBJ1-1; D call uncertain. Trimming took off 1 base at V and 0 bases at J, with 4 bases between the two ends. There are 13 residues in the CDR3. Germline V lookup: CDR1 SGHKS, CDR2 YYEKEE (reference sequence). CDR3 nucleotide sequence: TGTGCCAGCAGCTTGTCATTGAACACTGAAGCTTTCTTT. Its translation: CASSLSLNTEAFF.

The chain recombines TRBV11-1 with TRBJ2-3; D is ambiguous. V lost 3 bases to trimming and J lost 3 bases, with 1 base between them. This CDR3 spans 11 amino acids. Germline V lookup: CDR1 SGHAT, CDR2 FQDESV (reference sequence). The CDR3, as DNA: TGTGCCAGCAGCTTTACAGATACGCAGTATTTT. Translating gives CASSFTDTQYF. The whole variable domain, filled in from reference TRBV11-1 and TRBJ2-3, reads EAEVAQSPRYKITEKSQAVAFWCDPISGHATLYWYRQILGQGPELLVQFQDESVVDDSQLPKDRFSAERLKGVDSTLKIQPAELGDSAMYLCASSFTDTQYFGPGTRLTVL.

The chain has TRBV19 and TRBJ2-3, with 7 bases fitting TRBD2. Germline V lookup: CDR1 LNHDA, CDR2 SQIVND (reference sequence). Unmatched junction bases numbered 19, after V lost 3 bases and J lost 7 bases. The length of the CDR3 is 18 residues. The CDR3 reads CASSISVQRDHLGNTQYF. The DNA of the CDR3 is TGTGCCAGTAGTATTAGTGTTCAGCGGGACCATCTGGGAAATACGCAGTATTTT.